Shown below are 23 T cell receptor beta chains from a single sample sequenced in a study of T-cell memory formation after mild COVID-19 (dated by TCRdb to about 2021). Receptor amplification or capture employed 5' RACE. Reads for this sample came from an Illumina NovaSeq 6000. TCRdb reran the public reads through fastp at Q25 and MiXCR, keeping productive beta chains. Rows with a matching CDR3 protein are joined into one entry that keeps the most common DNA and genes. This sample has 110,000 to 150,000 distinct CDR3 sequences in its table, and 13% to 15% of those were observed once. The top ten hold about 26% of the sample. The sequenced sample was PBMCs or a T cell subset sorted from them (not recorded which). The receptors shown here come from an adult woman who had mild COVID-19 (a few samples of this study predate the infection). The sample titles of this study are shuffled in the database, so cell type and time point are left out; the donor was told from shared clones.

The CDR3 DNA reads as TGTGCCACCAGTGACTTTAACAGGGGGGACGACAATGAGCAGTTCTTC. This sequence encodes CATSDFNRGDDNEQFF. The chain has TRBV24-1 and TRBJ2-1; the match to TRBD1 covers 8 bases. CDR3 size: 16 residues. Losses at the gene ends were 4 bases for V and 5 bases for J; bases not matched to a gene: 9. The germline CDR1 and CDR2 sequences are KGHDR and SFDVKD.

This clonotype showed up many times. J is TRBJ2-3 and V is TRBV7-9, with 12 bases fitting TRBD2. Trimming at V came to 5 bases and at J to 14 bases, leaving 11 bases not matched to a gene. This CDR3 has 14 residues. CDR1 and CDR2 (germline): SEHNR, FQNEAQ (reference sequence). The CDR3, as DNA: TGTGCCAGCAGCCCGACTAGCGGGGGCCCAAGCCCGTATTTT. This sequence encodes CASSPTSGGPSPYF. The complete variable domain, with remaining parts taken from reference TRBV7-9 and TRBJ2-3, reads DTGVSQNPRHKITKRGQNVTFRCDPISEHNRLYWYRQTLGQGPEFLTYFQNEAQLEKSRLLSDRFSAERPKGSFSTLEIQRTEQGDSAMYLCASSPTSGGPSPYFGPGTRLTVL.

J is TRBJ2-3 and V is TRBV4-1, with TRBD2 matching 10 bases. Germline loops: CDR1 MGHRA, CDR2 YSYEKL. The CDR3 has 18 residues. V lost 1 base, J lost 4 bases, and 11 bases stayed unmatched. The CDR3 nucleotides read TGCGCCAGCAGCCAAGGATTGTTGAGCGGGGGGGCCTCAGATACGCAGTATTTT. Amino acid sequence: CASSQGLLSGGASDTQYF.

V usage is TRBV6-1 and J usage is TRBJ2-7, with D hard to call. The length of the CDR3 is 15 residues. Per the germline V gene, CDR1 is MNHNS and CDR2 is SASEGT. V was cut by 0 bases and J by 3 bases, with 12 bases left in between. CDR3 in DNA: TGTGCCAGCAGTGAAGCTCCCAGATCCGGCTACGAGCAGTACTTC. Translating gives CASSEAPRSGYEQYF.

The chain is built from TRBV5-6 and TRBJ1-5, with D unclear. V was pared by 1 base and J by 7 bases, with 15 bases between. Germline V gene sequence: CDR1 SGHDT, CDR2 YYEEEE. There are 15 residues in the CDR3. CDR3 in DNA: TGTGCCAGCAGCTTGTCGGCATCTAGGGAACAGCCCCAGCATTTT. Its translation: CASSLSASREQPQHF.

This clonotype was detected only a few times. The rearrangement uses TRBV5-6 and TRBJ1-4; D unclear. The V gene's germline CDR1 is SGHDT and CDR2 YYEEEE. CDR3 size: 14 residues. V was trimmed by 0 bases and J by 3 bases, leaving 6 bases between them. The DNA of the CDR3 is TGTGCCAGCAGCTTGGCGGTGGCTAATGAAAAACTGTTTTTT. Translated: CASSLAVANEKLFF.

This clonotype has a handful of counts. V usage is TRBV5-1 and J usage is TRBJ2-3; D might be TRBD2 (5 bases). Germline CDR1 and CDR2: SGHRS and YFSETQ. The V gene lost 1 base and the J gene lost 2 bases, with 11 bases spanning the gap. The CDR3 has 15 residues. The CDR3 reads CASSLNGEITDTQYF. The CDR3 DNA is TGCGCCAGCAGCTTGAACGGGGAGATCACAGATACGCAGTATTTT. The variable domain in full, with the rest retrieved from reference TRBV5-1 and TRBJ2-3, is KAGVTQTPRYLIKTRGQQVTLSCSPISGHRSVSWYQQTPGQGLQFLFEYFSETQRNKGNFPGRFSGRQFSNSRSEMNVSTLELGDSALYLCASSLNGEITDTQYFGPGTRLTVL.

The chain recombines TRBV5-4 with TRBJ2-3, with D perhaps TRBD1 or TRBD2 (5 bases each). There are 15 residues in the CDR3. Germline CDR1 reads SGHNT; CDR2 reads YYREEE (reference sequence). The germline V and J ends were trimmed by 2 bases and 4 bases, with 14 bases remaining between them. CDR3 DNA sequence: TGTGCCAGCAGCTTTAGTGGGGCCGGGGCAGATACGCAGTATTTT. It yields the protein CASSFSGAGADTQYF.

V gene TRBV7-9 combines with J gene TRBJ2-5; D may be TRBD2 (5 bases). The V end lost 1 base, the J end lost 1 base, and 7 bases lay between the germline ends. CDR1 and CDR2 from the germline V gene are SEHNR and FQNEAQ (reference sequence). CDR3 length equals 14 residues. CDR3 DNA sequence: TGTGCCAGCAGCTTAGTCGGGATCCAAGAGACCCAGTACTTC. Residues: CASSLVGIQETQYF.

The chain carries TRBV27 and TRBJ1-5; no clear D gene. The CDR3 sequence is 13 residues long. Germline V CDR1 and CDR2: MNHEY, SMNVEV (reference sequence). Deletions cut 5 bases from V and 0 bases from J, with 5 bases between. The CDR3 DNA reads TGTGCCAGCAGTGAATATAGCAATCAGCCCCAGCATTTT. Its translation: CASSEYSNQPQHF.

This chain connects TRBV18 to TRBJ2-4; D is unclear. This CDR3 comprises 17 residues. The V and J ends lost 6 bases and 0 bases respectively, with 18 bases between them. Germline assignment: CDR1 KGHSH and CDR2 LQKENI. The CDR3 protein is CASSPAQDHGAKNIQYF. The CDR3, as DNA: TGTGCCAGCTCCCCGGCCCAGGATCACGGAGCCAAAAACATTCAGTACTTC.

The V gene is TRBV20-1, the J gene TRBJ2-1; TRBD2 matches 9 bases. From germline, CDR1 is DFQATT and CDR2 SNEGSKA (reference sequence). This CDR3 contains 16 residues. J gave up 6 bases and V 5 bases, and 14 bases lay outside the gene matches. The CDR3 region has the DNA TGCAGTGCTCGTTCCTCCGAGCGGGAGGCTCCCAATGAGCAGTTCTTC. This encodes CSARSSEREAPNEQFF.

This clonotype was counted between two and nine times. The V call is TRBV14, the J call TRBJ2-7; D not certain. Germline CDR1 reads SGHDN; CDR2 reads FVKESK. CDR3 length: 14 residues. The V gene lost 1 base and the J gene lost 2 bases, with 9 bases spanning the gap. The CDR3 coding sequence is TGTGCCAGCAGCCAAGGGCGCCATACCTACGAGCAGTACTTC. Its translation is CASSQGRHTYEQYF. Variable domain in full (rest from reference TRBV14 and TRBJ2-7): EAGVTQFPSHSVIEKGQTVTLRCDPISGHDNLYWYRRVMGKEIKFLLHFVKESKQDESGMPNNRFLAERTGGTYSTLKVQPAELEDSGVYFCASSQGRHTYEQYFGPGTRLTVT.

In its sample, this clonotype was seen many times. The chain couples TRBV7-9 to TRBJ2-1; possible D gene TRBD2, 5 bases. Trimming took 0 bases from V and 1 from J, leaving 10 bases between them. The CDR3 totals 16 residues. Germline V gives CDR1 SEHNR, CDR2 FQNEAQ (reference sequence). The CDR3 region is CASSLAAGVSYNEQFF. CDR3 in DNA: TGTGCCAGCAGCTTAGCGGCCGGGGTGTCCTACAATGAGCAGTTCTTC.

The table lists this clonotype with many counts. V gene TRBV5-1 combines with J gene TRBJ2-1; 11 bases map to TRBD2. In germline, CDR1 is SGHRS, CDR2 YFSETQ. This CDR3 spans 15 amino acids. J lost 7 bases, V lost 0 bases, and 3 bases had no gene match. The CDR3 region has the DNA TGCGCCAGCAGCTTGGGTAGCGGGGGGGCGAATGAGCAGTTCTTC. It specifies CASSLGSGGANEQFF.

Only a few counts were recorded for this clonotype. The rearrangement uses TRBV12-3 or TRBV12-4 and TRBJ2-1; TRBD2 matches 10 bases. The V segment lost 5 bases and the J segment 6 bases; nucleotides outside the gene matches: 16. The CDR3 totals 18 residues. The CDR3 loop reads CASSTQGFQAGGPNEQFF. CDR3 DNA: TGTGCCAGCAGTACACAGGGTTTTCAAGCGGGAGGGCCCAATGAGCAGTTCTTC.

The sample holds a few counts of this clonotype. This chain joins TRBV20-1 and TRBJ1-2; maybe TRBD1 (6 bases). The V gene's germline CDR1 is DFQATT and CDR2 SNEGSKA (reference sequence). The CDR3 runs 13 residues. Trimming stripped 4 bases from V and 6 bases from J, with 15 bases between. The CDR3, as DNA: TGCAGTGCTACTATCAGGGGCGAGGATGGCTACACCTTC. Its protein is CSATIRGEDGYTF.

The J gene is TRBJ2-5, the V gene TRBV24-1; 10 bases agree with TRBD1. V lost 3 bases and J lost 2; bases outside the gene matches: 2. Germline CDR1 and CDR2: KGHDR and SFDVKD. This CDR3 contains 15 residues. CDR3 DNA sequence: TGTGCCACCAGTGATACGGACAGGGGGCAAGAGACCCAGTACTTC. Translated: CATSDTDRGQETQYF.

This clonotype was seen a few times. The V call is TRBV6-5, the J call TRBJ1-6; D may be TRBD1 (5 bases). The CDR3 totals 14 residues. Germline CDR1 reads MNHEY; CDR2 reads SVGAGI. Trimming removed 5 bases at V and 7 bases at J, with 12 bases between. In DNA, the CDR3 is TGTGCCAGCAGTCCGACTTCAGGGAATTCACCCCTCCACTTT. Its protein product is CASSPTSGNSPLHF.

The CDR3 here is CASSPDGGYEQYF. The CDR3 bases are TGTGCCAGCAGCCCGGACGGGGGCTACGAGCAGTACTTC. The genes are TRBV6-5 and TRBJ2-7; perhaps TRBD2 as D (6 bases). Germline V gene data show CDR1 as MNHEY and CDR2 as SVGAGI. V was trimmed by 6 bases and J by 3 bases, leaving 12 bases between them. The CDR3 runs to 13 residues.

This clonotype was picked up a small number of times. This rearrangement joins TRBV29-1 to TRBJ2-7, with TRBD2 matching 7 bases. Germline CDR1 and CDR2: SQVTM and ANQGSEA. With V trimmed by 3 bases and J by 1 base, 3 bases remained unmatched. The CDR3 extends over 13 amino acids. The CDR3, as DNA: TGCAGCGTTGATGCGGGGGATTCCTACGAGCAGTACTTC. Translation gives CSVDAGDSYEQYF.

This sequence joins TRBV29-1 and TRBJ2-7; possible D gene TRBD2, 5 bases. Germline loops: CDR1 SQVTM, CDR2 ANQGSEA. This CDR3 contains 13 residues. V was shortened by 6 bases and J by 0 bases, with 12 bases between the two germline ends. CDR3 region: CSVSPGSSYEQYF. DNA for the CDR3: TGCAGCGTCTCACCGGGGTCCTCCTACGAGCAGTACTTC.

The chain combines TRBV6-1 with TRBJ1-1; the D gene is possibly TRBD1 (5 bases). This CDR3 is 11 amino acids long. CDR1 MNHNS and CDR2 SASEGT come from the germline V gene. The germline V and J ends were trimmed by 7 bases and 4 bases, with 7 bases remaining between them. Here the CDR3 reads CASKGVTEAFF. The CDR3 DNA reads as TGTGCCAGCAAAGGGGTCACTGAAGCTTTCTTT.